The rows below give T cell receptor beta chains drawn from one sample of a study of T cell changes during pregnancy in multiple sclerosis. Produced via immunoSEQ multiplex PCR; TCRdb's table is partial and in-frame only. The data contain about 68,000 clones, 90% of them seen just once; the ten biggest clones take up 1.5%. The sequences come from peripheral blood, collected in the third trimester of pregnancy. The source is a female donor with multiple sclerosis, enrolled in a pregnancy study. The CDR3 runs from the conserved cysteine through the conserved F or W. A D gene is named only where the DNA matches it firmly. Size tells how often a clone was seen (once, few, many) or the class of an expanded clone, and some rows leave it out.

>TRBD2|TRBV5-1|.|TRBJ2-3|18
CASSLGRGGAGLTDTQYF
TGCGCCAGCAGCTTGGGGCGCGGGGGGGCTGGTTTAACAGATACGCAGTATTTT
>.|TRBV5-1|.|TRBJ2-1|15
CASSLFESSYNEQFF
TGCGCCAGCAGCTTGTTCGAGAGCTCCTACAATGAGCAGTTCTTC
>.|TRBV19|few|TRBJ1-4|13
CASSIPAEEKLFF
TGTGCCAGTAGTATACCGGCGGAAGAAAAACTGTTTTTT
>.|TRBV29-1|.|TRBJ2-7|14
CSVEEQADSYEQYF
TGCAGCGTTGAAGAGCAGGCTGACTCCTACGAGCAGTACTTC
>.|TRBV30|.|TRBJ2-2|11
CAWSVTGELFF
TGTGCCTGGAGTGTAACTGGGGAGCTGTTTTTT
>.|TRBV30|few|TRBJ1-6|14
CAWSVSRIASPLHF
TGTGCCTGGAGTGTAAGCAGGATTGCGTCACCCCTCCACTTT
>.|TRBV7-9|.|TRBJ2-7|14
CASSSSGFLYEQYF
TGTGCCAGCAGCTCATCGGGGTTCCTCTACGAGCAGTACTTC
>.|TRBV27|.|TRBJ1-1|14
CASSSLTSNTEAFF
TGTGCCAGCAGTTCCCTCACTTCGAACACTGAAGCTTTCTTT
>.|TRBV19|.|TRBJ1-4|13
CATATTPNEKLFF
TGTGCCACCGCAACTACACCCAATGAAAAACTGTTTTTT
>.|TRBV5-8|.|TRBJ2-3|13
CASSLPPTDTQYF
TGTGCCAGCAGCTTGCCCCCGACAGATACGCAGTATTTT
>.|TRBV5-5|once|TRBJ2-7|15
CASSLGIADSYEQYF
TGTGCCAGCAGCCTCGGTATAGCGGACTCCTACGAGCAGTACTTC
>TRBD2|TRBV5-1|.|TRBJ2-5|15
CASSLLLAEQETQYF
TGCGCCAGCAGCTTGCTACTAGCGGAACAAGAGACCCAGTACTTC
>.|TRBV19|.|TRBJ1-3|14
CASSITDSGNTIYF
TGTGCCAGTAGTATTACTGACTCTGGAAACACCATATATTTT
>.|TRBV6-1|.|TRBJ1-5|15
CASSEHLGDRQPQHF
TGTGCCAGCAGTGAGCACCTAGGGGATAGACAGCCCCAGCATTTT
>TRBD1|TRBV4-1|.|TRBJ2-3|16
CASSQEGTVSTDTQYF
TGCGCCAGCAGCCAAGAAGGGACAGTGAGCACAGATACGCAGTATTTT
>.|TRBV30|.|TRBJ1-3|15
CAWSVLYGVGNTIYF
TGTGCCTGGAGTGTACTTTACGGGGTTGGAAACACCATATATTTT
>TRBD1|TRBV6-1|.|TRBJ2-7|15
CASVPGQGWDYEQYF
TGTGCCAGCGTCCCGGGACAGGGATGGGACTACGAGCAGTACTTC
>TRBD1|TRBV19|.|TRBJ2-1|15
CASSRTGGLNNEQFF
TGTGCCAGTAGCCGCACAGGGGGACTCAACAATGAGCAGTTCTTC
>TRBD1|TRBV4-2|.|TRBJ1-2|16
CASSQEGGQGFYGYTF
TGTGCCAGCAGCCAAGAAGGGGGACAGGGGTTTTATGGCTACACCTTC
>.|TRBV10-2|.|TRBJ2-4|19
CASSGFGVLRKGAKNIQYF
TGCGCCAGCAGTGGTTTCGGGGTCCTAAGGAAAGGGGCCAAAAACATTCAGTACTTC
>.|TRBV10-3|.|TRBJ1-3|15
CAISGGAGTGNTIYF
TGTGCCATCAGTGGAGGAGCAGGGACTGGAAACACCATATATTTT
>.|TRBV5-8|.|TRBJ2-5|15
CASSLLGGLRETQYF
TGTGCCAGCAGCTTGCTAGGAGGGCTTCGGGAGACCCAGTACTTC
>.|TRBV9|.|TRBJ2-7|15
CASSPRTNGRHEQYF
TGTGCCAGCAGCCCCCGGACTAACGGGAGACACGAGCAGTACTTC
>TRBD1|TRBV6-6|once|TRBJ2-5|15
CASSYTGQGQETQYF
TGTGCCAGCAGTTACACGGGACAGGGACAAGAGACCCAGTACTTC
>.|TRBV18|.|TRBJ2-1|11
CASSPLAEQFF
TGTGCCAGCTCACCGTTGGCCGAGCAGTTCTTC
>.|TRBV11-2|.|TRBJ2-5|12
CASSPSSESQYF
TGTGCCAGCAGCCCCTCCAGCGAATCCCAGTACTTC
>TRBD2|TRBV6-6|.|TRBJ2-2|16
CASSYLAEGNTGELFF
TGTGCCAGCAGTTACCTAGCGGAGGGGAACACCGGGGAGCTGTTTTTT